These 24 T cell receptor beta chains were sequenced from one sample in a study of T cell repertoires in cytomegalovirus infection. TCRdb passed the reads through MiXCR, listing each CDR3 protein once. The table records around 450,000 distinct CDR3 sequences, approximately 31% of them present only once. Sequencing was performed on PBMCs. The source is a human donor in good health (CMV status not recorded). Some clones in this sample may be carry-over from other donors' samples.

The sample holds many counts of this clonotype. The V and J genes are TRBV7-2 and TRBJ2-3; 7 bases fit TRBD1. Looked up from germline, CDR1 is SGHTA and CDR2 is FQGNSA. This CDR3 comprises 16 residues. The J segment lost 0 bases and the V segment lost 0 bases, leaving 3 bases of the junction unmatched. CDR3 coding DNA: TGTGCCAGCAGCTTAGCAAGGACAGGTAGCACAGATACGCAGTATTTT. This gives the protein CASSLARTGSTDTQYF.

This clonotype was detected only a few times. V gene TRBV11-2 combines with J gene TRBJ2-7; possible D gene TRBD1, 5 bases. CDR1 SGHAT and CDR2 FQNNGV come from the germline V gene. The CDR3 has 13 residues. Deletions cut 7 bases from V and 1 base from J, with 11 bases between. The DNA for the CDR3 is TGTGCCAGCAACCCTGACAGTTCCTACGAGCAGTACTTC. Amino acids: CASNPDSSYEQYF. Full variable domain (rest looked up from reference TRBV11-2 and TRBJ2-7): EAGVAQSPRYKIIEKRQSVAFWCNPISGHATLYWYQQILGQGPKLLIQFQNNGVVDDSQLPKDRFSAERLKGVDSTLKIQPAKLEDSAVYLCASNPDSSYEQYFGPGTRLTVT.

This clonotype was detected a few times. The V and J genes are TRBV28 and TRBJ2-7; tentatively, D is TRBD1 (6 bases). The V end was cut by 1 base, the J end by 7 bases, with 8 bases between. CDR3 length: 12 residues. Germline values: CDR1 MDHEN, CDR2 SYDVKM. CDR3 residues: CASSLLTGEQYF. In DNA form, the CDR3 reads TGTGCCAGCAGTTTATTGACAGGAGAGCAGTACTTC.

This clonotype appeared a few times. The chain employs TRBV27 and TRBJ1-1; D gene unclear. Germline CDR1 and CDR2: MNHEY and SMNVEV (reference sequence). Trimming stripped 1 base from V and 4 bases from J, with 7 bases between. The CDR3 runs 13 residues. CDR3 sequence reads: CASSLYDGTEAFF. In DNA form, the CDR3 reads TGTGCCAGCAGTTTATATGACGGCACTGAAGCTTTCTTT.

This clonotype was seen more than once but under ten times. The chain is built from TRBV28 and TRBJ1-1, with D hard to call. The ends were cut back, 2 bases at V and 4 bases at J, with 14 bases in the middle. The length of the CDR3 is 15 residues. CDR1 and CDR2 (germline): MDHEN, SYDVKM. The CDR3: CASSLPSRRSTEAFF. For the CDR3, the DNA is TGTGCCAGCAGTTTACCCTCCAGACGGAGCACTGAAGCTTTCTTT.

The rearrangement links TRBV4-1 to TRBJ2-7; the match to TRBD1 covers 10 bases. V dropped 4 bases and J dropped 6; count of bases not matched to a gene: 6. The CDR3 is 14 amino acids. From germline, CDR1 is MGHRA and CDR2 YSYEKL. The CDR3 region is CASSRLTGGSEQYF. CDR3 bases: TGCGCCAGCAGCCGCCTGACAGGGGGCAGCGAGCAGTACTTC.

With respect to this clonotype: The germline gene is not matched at one end of the junction; a read error may be the cause. V usage is TRBV5-4 and J usage is TRBJ1-6; unclear D gene. This CDR3 spans 15 amino acids. CDR1 and CDR2 from the germline V gene are SGHNT and YYREEE (reference sequence). The DNA of the CDR3 is TGTGACAGCAGCTTGGCGGGGTACAGCAATTCACCCCTCCACTTT. Translated, it gives CDSSLAGYSNSPLHF. The variable domain in full, with the rest retrieved from reference TRBV5-4 and TRBJ1-6, is ETGVTQSPTHLIKTRGQQVTLRCSSQSGHNTVSWYQQALGQGPQFIFQYYREEENGRGNFPPRFSGLQFPNYSSELNVNALELDDSALYLCDSSLAGYSNSPLHFGNGTRLTVT.

This clonotype was counted only a few times. The rearrangement links TRBV6-5 to TRBJ1-1, with TRBD1 matching over 9 bases. The CDR3 loop spans 15 amino acids. Germline V gene data show CDR1 as MNHEY and CDR2 as SVGAGI. Trimming cost V 2 bases and J 10 bases; bases outside gene matches: 11. The CDR3 nucleotides are TGTGCCAGCAGTTACGGGGCAACCCCGACAGGGGGAGCTTTCTTT. Its protein product is CASSYGATPTGGAFF.

This clonotype appeared many times. The J gene is TRBJ2-2, the V gene TRBV7-2; a weak D match, TRBD1 (5 bases). V was shortened by 5 bases and J by 6 bases, with 7 bases between the two germline ends. The germline V gene encodes CDR1 SGHTA and CDR2 FQGNSA. The CDR3 is 12 residues long. The CDR3 is CASSPRAGELFF. Here the CDR3 DNA reads TGTGCCAGCAGCCCCAGGGCCGGGGAGCTGTTTTTT. The full variable domain, rest sourced from reference TRBV7-2 and TRBJ2-2, is GAGVSQSPSNKVTEKGKDVELRCDPISGHTALYWYRQSLGQGLEFLIYFQGNSAPDKSGLPSDRFSAERTGGSVSTLTIQRTQQEDSAVYLCASSPRAGELFFGEGSRLTVL.

The rearrangement joins TRBV7-6 to TRBJ2-7; D remains unclear. Germline V gene sequence: CDR1 SGHVS, CDR2 FNYEAQ. V was clipped by 1 base and J by 0 bases, with 7 bases between them. There are 14 residues in the CDR3. The CDR3 sequence is CASSLGSLSYEQYF. As DNA, the CDR3 is TGTGCCAGCAGCTTAGGCTCTCTCTCCTACGAGCAGTACTTC.

CDR3 coding DNA: TGTGCCAGCAGCCTCCAGGGGGTTCGGACTGAAGCTTTCTTT. Its translation is CASSLQGVRTEAFF. The chain has TRBV7-9 and TRBJ1-1, with 7 positions matching TRBD1. Trimming cost V 5 bases and J 5 bases; bases outside gene matches: 8. CDR1 and CDR2 from the germline V gene are SEHNR and FQNEAQ (reference sequence). This CDR3 comprises 14 residues.

With respect to this clonotype: Since a much larger clone is just one base distant, this may be a read error. J is TRBJ2-4 and V is TRBV11-2; D may be TRBD1 or TRBD2 (5 bases each). The germline V gene encodes CDR1 SGHAT and CDR2 FQNNGV. CDR3 size: 13 residues. V was trimmed by 9 bases and J by 5 bases, leaving 14 bases between them. CDR3 sequence reads: CARDRGWENIQYF. The CDR3 region has the DNA TGTGCCAGGGACCGGGGCTGGGAAAACATTCAGTACTTC.

A remark on this clonotype: In this CDR3 the conserved last residue, phenylalanine or tryptophan, is missing, so a read error is likely. This chain links TRBV7-2 with TRBJ2-2, with 8 positions matching TRBD2. The V gene end was trimmed by 1 base and the J gene end by 5 bases; junction bases not matched to a gene: 9. CDR3 length: 17 amino acids. Germline loops: CDR1 SGHTA, CDR2 FQGNSA. The CDR3 is CASSLVAGGAITGELFS. Written as DNA, the CDR3 is TGTGCCAGCAGCTTAGTCGCCGGGGGGGCGATTACCGGGGAGCTGTTTTCG.

V is TRBV20-1 and J is TRBJ1-5; D unclear. CDR3 length: 15 residues. CDR1 is DFQATT, CDR2 SNEGSKA, per germline (reference sequence). V dropped 2 bases and J dropped 1 base, with 12 bases sitting between them. The CDR3 loop is CSARLPSGSNQPQHF. DNA for the CDR3: TGCAGTGCTAGACTACCCTCCGGGAGCAATCAGCCCCAGCATTTT.

In regard to this clonotype: A read error may be the cause here, since a much bigger clone is one base away. The conserved final phenylalanine or tryptophan is absent from the CDR3, which likely points to a read error. The chain uses TRBV7-8 and TRBJ2-1, with 10 bases matching TRBD2. The germline V gene encodes CDR1 SGHVS and CDR2 FQNEAQ. The CDR3 loop spans 15 amino acids. Trimming removed 6 bases from V and 3 bases from J; junction bases left unmatched: 5. CDR3 in amino acids: CASSLSGGGYNEQFL. CDR3 coding DNA: TGTGCCAGCAGTCTAAGCGGGGGGGGCTACAATGAGCAGTTCTTA.

This clonotype was observed many times. This chain joins TRBV19 and TRBJ1-1, with a weak D call TRBD1 (6 bases). The CDR3 runs 12 residues. Germline V gives CDR1 LNHDA, CDR2 SQIVND (reference sequence). Trimming stripped 5 bases from V and 4 bases from J, with 8 bases between. The CDR3 is CASSEGGTEAFF. CDR3 nucleotides: TGTGCCAGTAGTGAGGGGGGCACTGAAGCTTTCTTT.

This sequence joins TRBV7-6 and TRBJ1-1; D is possibly TRBD1 (5 bases). Germline assignment: CDR1 SGHVS and CDR2 FNYEAQ. With 0 bases removed from V and 12 bases from J, the gap between germline ends came to 23 bases. The CDR3 is 16 residues long. CDR3 nucleotide sequence: TGTGCCAGCAGCTTAGCACCAGGGCGAAGTTACCCGGAATCTTTCTTT. Amino acids: CASSLAPGRSYPESFF. Full variable domain (remainder filled in from reference TRBV7-6 and TRBJ1-1): GAGVSQSPRYKVTKRGQDVALRCDPISGHVSLYWYRQALGQGPEFLTYFNYEAQQDKSGLPNDRFSAERPEGSISTLTIQRTEQRDSAMYRCASSLAPGRSYPESFFGQGTRLTVV.

The rearrangement links TRBV28 to TRBJ1-1, with unresolved D. The V and J ends lost 6 bases and 2 bases respectively, with 7 bases between them. The CDR3 has 12 residues. In germline, CDR1 is MDHEN, CDR2 SYDVKM. This CDR3 is CASSRLNTEAFF. The CDR3 DNA sequence: TGTGCCAGCAGCCGGTTAAACACTGAAGCTTTCTTT.

The V call is TRBV6-2 or TRBV6-3, the J call TRBJ1-1; tentatively, D is TRBD1 (6 bases). The CDR3 sequence is 16 residues long. The ends were cut back, 6 bases at V and 2 bases at J, with 19 bases in the middle. Germline V lookup: CDR1 MNHEY, CDR2 SVGEGT. Written as DNA, the CDR3 is TGTGCCAGCAGAAAAGATCCGGGACACGCAAACACTGAAGCTTTCTTT. Translating it yields CASRKDPGHANTEAFF.

As for this clonotype: One end of the junction fails to match germline, which may point to a read error. The V call is TRBV7-2, the J call TRBJ1-5; D unclear. The CDR3 consists of 16 residues. Germline CDR1 SGHTA, CDR2 FQGNSA. The CDR3 nucleotides are TGTGCAAGCAGCTTAGGTAGGGCGTCGGGTAATCATCCCAAGCATTTT. Protein product: CASSLGRASGNHPKHF.

This clonotype was seen only a few times. The J gene is TRBJ1-6, the V gene TRBV5-1; no firm D call. V dropped 0 bases and J dropped 10 bases, with 5 bases sitting between them. There are 12 residues in the CDR3. Per germline, CDR1 SGHRS and CDR2 YFSETQ. The CDR3 nucleotides are TGCGCCAGCAGCTTGGAGGAATCACCCCTCCACTTT. Protein: CASSLEESPLHF.

This clonotype was picked up many times. This chain joins TRBV6-5 and TRBJ2-3; D is possibly TRBD1 (6 bases). Between the trimmed V and J ends, which lost 2 bases and 3 bases, there was a span of 9 bases. The CDR3 runs 14 residues. Germline V gives CDR1 MNHEY, CDR2 SVGAGI. CDR3 sequence: CASSYGQGTDTQYF. The CDR3 DNA follows: TGTGCCAGCAGTTACGGTCAGGGGACAGATACGCAGTATTTT.

V gene TRBV25-1 combines with J gene TRBJ1-4; D uncertain. This CDR3 contains 16 residues. CDR1 is MGHDK, CDR2 SYGVNS, per germline. V gave up 8 bases and J gave up 0 bases, with 16 bases separating them. The CDR3: CASRASGWATNEKLFF. In DNA, the CDR3 is TGTGCCAGCCGGGCCTCGGGCTGGGCAACTAATGAAAAACTGTTTTTT.

V is TRBV7-8 and J is TRBJ2-1, with 12 positions matching TRBD2. The length of the CDR3 is 17 residues. Germline CDR1 reads SGHVS; CDR2 reads FQNEAQ. The V segment lost 0 bases and the J segment 10 bases; nucleotides outside the gene matches: 10. The CDR3 here is CASSLAPASGGAREQFF. The CDR3 nucleotides read TGTGCCAGCAGCTTAGCCCCCGCTAGCGGGGGGGCTCGGGAGCAGTTCTTC.